This is a list of T cell receptor beta chains from one sample in a study of regulatory dendritic cells for organ transplantation. Sequenced by immunoSEQ multiplex PCR; TCRdb stores in-frame clones only, minus some. Here the sample spans 30,000 to 40,000 clones, around nine tenths being singletons. Sequenced input: naive CD4+ T cells from blood. The receptors were sampled from a human donor in good health. Each CDR3 is given with its conserved first and last residue. A D gene is named only where the DNA matches it firmly. The size of a clone is reported for some rows only, either as once, few or many, or as a class for expanded clones.

d_gene: TRBD1
v_gene: TRBV9
j_gene: TRBJ1-4
abundance: -
CDR3aa: CASSEGTGGNEKLFF
CDR3nt: TGTGCCAGCAGCGAGGGGACAGGGGGAAATGAAAAACTGTTTTTT

d_gene: -
v_gene: TRBV6-1
j_gene: TRBJ2-1
abundance: -
CDR3aa: CASSEVVGVQQFF
CDR3nt: TGTGCCAGCAGTGAAGTAGTAGGGGTCCAGCAGTTCTTC

d_gene: TRBD2
v_gene: TRBV7-2
j_gene: TRBJ2-2
abundance: -
CDR3aa: CASSLAGGYTGELFF
CDR3nt: TGTGCCAGCAGCCTAGCGGGGGGCTACACCGGGGAGCTGTTTTTT

d_gene: -
v_gene: TRBV9
j_gene: TRBJ2-1
abundance: -
CDR3aa: CASSESGSSYNEQFF
CDR3nt: TGTGCCAGCAGCGAAAGCGGTAGCTCCTACAATGAGCAGTTCTTC

d_gene: -
v_gene: TRBV15
j_gene: TRBJ1-2
abundance: -
CDR3aa: CATSRSGAWLSGYTF
CDR3nt: TGTGCCACCAGCAGATCCGGGGCATGGTTATCTGGCTACACCTTC

d_gene: -
v_gene: TRBV27
j_gene: TRBJ2-5
abundance: -
CDR3aa: CASSLYGVGPQETQYF
CDR3nt: TGTGCCAGCAGTTTATATGGCGTGGGGCCCCAAGAGACCCAGTACTTC

d_gene: -
v_gene: TRBV28
j_gene: TRBJ2-7
abundance: -
CDR3aa: CASSPNNRVNYEQYF
CDR3nt: TGTGCCAGCAGTCCCAACAACCGGGTTAACTACGAGCAGTACTTC

d_gene: TRBD1
v_gene: TRBV7-9
j_gene: TRBJ2-1
abundance: -
CDR3aa: CASSLMIKGQGSNEQFF
CDR3nt: TGTGCCAGCAGCTTAATGATAAAGGGACAGGGATCCAATGAGCAGTTCTTC

d_gene: TRBD1
v_gene: TRBV6-5
j_gene: TRBJ1-6
abundance: -
CDR3aa: CASSRQGVNSPLHF
CDR3nt: TGTGCCAGCAGTCGGCAGGGGGTTAATTCACCCCTCCACTTT

d_gene: -
v_gene: TRBV21-1
j_gene: TRBJ1-1
abundance: few
CDR3aa: CASSTPWAGVDEAFF
CDR3nt: TGTGCCAGCAGCACCCCCTGGGCAGGGGTGGACGAAGCTTTCTTT

d_gene: -
v_gene: TRBV7-2
j_gene: TRBJ1-2
abundance: -
CDR3aa: CASSLRRVGGYTF
CDR3nt: TGTGCCAGCAGCTTACGGAGGGTTGGTGGCTACACCTTC

d_gene: TRBD1
v_gene: TRBV30
j_gene: TRBJ1-2
abundance: -
CDR3aa: CAWSVLRTGIDYGYTF
CDR3nt: TGTGCCTGGAGTGTACTCCGGACAGGGATTGACTATGGCTACACCTTC

d_gene: TRBD2
v_gene: TRBV4-3
j_gene: TRBJ2-1
abundance: once
CDR3aa: CASSQDVGSGRDEQFF
CDR3nt: TGCGCCAGCAGCCAAGATGTGGGTAGCGGGAGGGATGAGCAGTTCTTC

d_gene: -
v_gene: TRBV4-1
j_gene: TRBJ1-1
abundance: -
CDR3aa: CASSQDPLDVRAFF
CDR3nt: TGCGCCAGCAGCCAAGATCCTCTTGACGTTCGTGCTTTCTTT

d_gene: -
v_gene: TRBV29-1
j_gene: TRBJ2-1
abundance: -
CDR3aa: CSARRQGETGEQFF
CDR3nt: TGCAGCGCCCGGCGGCAGGGAGAAACTGGTGAGCAGTTCTTC

d_gene: -
v_gene: TRBV9
j_gene: TRBJ2-3
abundance: -
CDR3aa: CASTGNTDTQYF
CDR3nt: TGTGCCAGCACGGGCAACACAGATACGCAGTATTTT

d_gene: -
v_gene: TRBV6-5
j_gene: TRBJ2-1
abundance: -
CDR3aa: CASNSGVYNEQFF
CDR3nt: TGTGCCAGCAACTCCGGGGTGTACAATGAGCAGTTCTTC

d_gene: -
v_gene: TRBV11-2
j_gene: TRBJ1-1
abundance: -
CDR3aa: CASSPYRGNTEAFF
CDR3nt: TGTGCCAGCAGCCCCTATCGGGGGAACACTGAAGCTTTCTTT

d_gene: -
v_gene: TRBV11-2
j_gene: TRBJ1-2
abundance: -
CDR3aa: CASAQLPKVGGRNGYTF
CDR3nt: TGTGCCAGCGCACAACTCCCCAAAGTGGGGGGCCGGAACGGCTACACCTTC

d_gene: -
v_gene: TRBV7-9
j_gene: TRBJ1-4
abundance: -
CDR3aa: CASSLGWEEVQKLFF
CDR3nt: TGTGCCAGCAGCTTAGGATGGGAGGAGGTTCAAAAACTGTTTTTT

d_gene: -
v_gene: TRBV30
j_gene: TRBJ1-2
abundance: -
CDR3aa: CAWSGGPYGYTF
CDR3nt: TGTGCCTGGAGTGGGGGACCCTATGGCTACACCTTC

d_gene: -
v_gene: TRBV18
j_gene: TRBJ1-6
abundance: -
CDR3aa: CASSPGQGSNSPLHF
CDR3nt: TGTGCCAGCTCACCAGGTCAAGGGAGTAATTCACCCCTCCACTTT

d_gene: TRBD2
v_gene: TRBV27
j_gene: TRBJ2-6
abundance: -
CDR3aa: CASSEGGGSGANVLTF
CDR3nt: TGTGCCAGCAGTGAAGGCGGGGGCTCTGGGGCCAACGTCCTGACTTTC

d_gene: -
v_gene: TRBV29-1
j_gene: TRBJ2-5
abundance: -
CDR3aa: CSVARQETRYF
CDR3nt: TGCAGCGTTGCCAGGCAAGAGACCCGGTACTTC

d_gene: -
v_gene: TRBV19
j_gene: TRBJ2-6
abundance: -
CDR3aa: CASSMNSAGANVLTF
CDR3nt: TGTGCCAGTAGTATGAACAGTGCAGGGGCCAACGTCCTGACTTTC

d_gene: TRBD1
v_gene: TRBV7-2
j_gene: TRBJ2-7
abundance: once
CDR3aa: CASSWGGTGSVGEYF
CDR3nt: TGTGCCAGCAGCTGGGGAGGGACAGGGTCGGTTGGCGAGTACTTC

d_gene: TRBD1
v_gene: TRBV4-1
j_gene: TRBJ1-2
abundance: -
CDR3aa: CASRTPGQGYYGYTF
CDR3nt: TGCGCCAGCAGGACCCCGGGACAGGGTTACTATGGCTACACCTTC

d_gene: -
v_gene: TRBV11-3
j_gene: TRBJ2-5
abundance: -
CDR3aa: CASSLAFAPQETQYF
CDR3nt: TGTGCCAGCAGCTTAGCGTTTGCGCCTCAAGAGACCCAGTACTTC

d_gene: -
v_gene: TRBV7-9
j_gene: TRBJ1-1
abundance: -
CDR3aa: CASSLEFVGVEAFF
CDR3nt: TGTGCCAGCAGCTTAGAATTTGTGGGCGTAGAAGCTTTCTTT

d_gene: TRBD1
v_gene: TRBV4-2
j_gene: TRBJ1-1
abundance: -
CDR3aa: CASSQDNRGRGNTEAFF
CDR3nt: TGTGCCAGCAGCCAAGATAATAGGGGGCGGGGGAACACTGAAGCTTTCTTT

d_gene: -
v_gene: TRBV29-1
j_gene: TRBJ1-3
abundance: -
CDR3aa: CSVGDTNSGNTIYF
CDR3nt: TGCAGCGTTGGCGACACCAACTCTGGAAACACCATATATTTT

d_gene: -
v_gene: TRBV27
j_gene: TRBJ2-2
abundance: -
CDR3aa: CASSPWPGTSGELFF
CDR3nt: TGTGCCAGCAGCCCTTGGCCGGGAACAAGCGGGGAGCTGTTTTTT

d_gene: TRBD2
v_gene: TRBV7-2
j_gene: TRBJ2-2
abundance: -
CDR3aa: CASKETSGNTGELFF
CDR3nt: TGTGCCAGCAAGGAGACTAGCGGAAACACCGGGGAGCTGTTTTTT

d_gene: TRBD2
v_gene: TRBV2
j_gene: TRBJ2-2
abundance: -
CDR3aa: CASVWSSGSQELFF
CDR3nt: TGTGCCAGCGTTTGGTCTAGCGGGAGTCAAGAGCTGTTTTTT

d_gene: -
v_gene: TRBV6-6
j_gene: TRBJ2-3
abundance: -
CDR3aa: CASRQGRSTDTQYF
CDR3nt: TGTGCCAGCCGTCAGGGGAGAAGCACAGATACGCAGTATTTT

d_gene: -
v_gene: TRBV7-9
j_gene: TRBJ2-1
abundance: -
CDR3aa: CASSSGSPGIEQFF
CDR3nt: TGTGCCAGCAGCTCAGGGAGTCCCGGAATCGAGCAGTTCTTC

d_gene: -
v_gene: TRBV7-7
j_gene: TRBJ2-3
abundance: -
CDR3aa: CASSSGVIGTDTQYF
CDR3nt: TGTGCTAGCAGCTCGGGGGTGATAGGCACAGATACGCAGTATTTT

d_gene: -
v_gene: TRBV5-5
j_gene: TRBJ2-1
abundance: -
CDR3aa: CASSVTSSSYNEQFF
CDR3nt: TGTGCCAGCAGCGTGACTAGTTCCTCCTACAATGAGCAGTTCTTC

d_gene: TRBD1
v_gene: TRBV29-1
j_gene: TRBJ1-5
abundance: -
CDR3aa: CSVGTGYNQPQHF
CDR3nt: TGCAGCGTCGGGACAGGGTACAATCAGCCCCAGCATTTT

d_gene: TRBD1
v_gene: TRBV7-3
j_gene: TRBJ1-2
abundance: -
CDR3aa: CASSPGRGQGYTF
CDR3nt: TGTGCCAGCAGCCCCGGGAGGGGGCAAGGCTACACCTTC

d_gene: -
v_gene: TRBV5-4
j_gene: TRBJ1-1
abundance: -
CDR3aa: CASSRERNTEAFF
CDR3nt: TGTGCCAGCAGCCGAGAGAGGAACACTGAAGCTTTCTTT

d_gene: TRBD1
v_gene: TRBV5-1
j_gene: TRBJ1-1
abundance: -
CDR3aa: CASSLDTGGTEAFF
CDR3nt: TGCGCCAGCAGCTTGGATACAGGGGGTACTGAAGCTTTCTTT

d_gene: -
v_gene: TRBV7-6
j_gene: TRBJ2-5
abundance: once
CDR3aa: CASSLALTKVETQYF
CDR3nt: TGTGCCAGCAGCTTAGCGTTAACCAAGGTGGAGACCCAGTACTTC

d_gene: TRBD2
v_gene: TRBV7-9
j_gene: TRBJ2-7
abundance: once
CDR3aa: CASTPRGAGDPPYEQYF
CDR3nt: TGTGCCAGCACCCCCCGCGGGGCGGGGGACCCCCCCTACGAGCAGTACTTC

d_gene: TRBD2
v_gene: TRBV30
j_gene: TRBJ2-1
abundance: -
CDR3aa: CAWSTGLVNSEQFF
CDR3nt: TGTGCCTGGAGCACGGGACTAGTTAATAGTGAGCAGTTCTTC

d_gene: -
v_gene: TRBV5-1
j_gene: TRBJ1-4
abundance: once
CDR3aa: CASSWGTAATNEKLFF
CDR3nt: TGCGCCAGCAGCTGGGGGACGGCTGCAACTAATGAAAAACTGTTTTTT

d_gene: TRBD1
v_gene: TRBV11-1
j_gene: TRBJ1-1
abundance: -
CDR3aa: CASSLGQGFRDTEAFF
CDR3nt: TGTGCCAGCAGCTTGGGACAGGGCTTTAGGGACACTGAAGCTTTCTTT

d_gene: -
v_gene: TRBV6-5
j_gene: TRBJ2-7
abundance: once
CDR3aa: CASSPGHSLYEQYF
CDR3nt: TGTGCCAGCAGTCCTGGGCACAGCCTCTACGAGCAGTACTTC

d_gene: -
v_gene: TRBV6-1
j_gene: TRBJ2-7
abundance: -
CDR3aa: CASSGTLAYEQYF
CDR3nt: TGTGCCAGCAGCGGGACCCTGGCCTACGAGCAGTACTTC

d_gene: -
v_gene: TRBV5-1
j_gene: TRBJ2-5
abundance: -
CDR3aa: CASSWQLQETQYF
CDR3nt: TGCGCCAGCAGCTGGCAGCTACAAGAGACCCAGTACTTC

d_gene: -
v_gene: TRBV4-3
j_gene: TRBJ2-7
abundance: -
CDR3aa: CASSQGTDHTTYEQYF
CDR3nt: TGCGCCAGCAGCCAAGGGACGGACCATACGACCTACGAGCAGTACTTC

d_gene: TRBD2
v_gene: TRBV6-5
j_gene: TRBJ2-5
abundance: -
CDR3aa: CASRNGRARETQYF
CDR3nt: TGTGCCAGTCGGAACGGGAGGGCCAGGGAGACCCAGTACTTC

d_gene: -
v_gene: TRBV18
j_gene: TRBJ1-1
abundance: once
CDR3aa: CASSPPNGGRLNTEAFF
CDR3nt: TGTGCCAGCTCACCGCCGAACGGGGGACGGTTGAACACTGAAGCTTTCTTT

d_gene: -
v_gene: TRBV11-2
j_gene: TRBJ1-2
abundance: -
CDR3aa: CASSLGTAYGYTF
CDR3nt: TGTGCCAGCAGCTTAGGGACGGCTTATGGCTACACCTTC

d_gene: TRBD1
v_gene: TRBV6-4
j_gene: TRBJ2-3
abundance: -
CDR3aa: CASSPTGTADTQYF
CDR3nt: TGTGCCAGCAGTCCTACCGGGACAGCAGATACGCAGTATTTT